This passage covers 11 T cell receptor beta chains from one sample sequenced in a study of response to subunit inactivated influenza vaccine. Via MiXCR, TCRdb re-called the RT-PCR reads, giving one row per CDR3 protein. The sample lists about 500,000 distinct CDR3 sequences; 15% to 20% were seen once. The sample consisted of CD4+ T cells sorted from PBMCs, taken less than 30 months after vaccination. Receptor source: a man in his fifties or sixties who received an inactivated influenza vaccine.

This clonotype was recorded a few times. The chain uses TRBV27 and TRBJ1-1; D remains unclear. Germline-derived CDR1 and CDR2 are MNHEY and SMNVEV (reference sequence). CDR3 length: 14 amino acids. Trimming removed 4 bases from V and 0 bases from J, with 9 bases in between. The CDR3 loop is CASSYGIMNTEAFF. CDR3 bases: TGTGCCAGCAGTTACGGGATAATGAACACTGAAGCTTTCTTT.

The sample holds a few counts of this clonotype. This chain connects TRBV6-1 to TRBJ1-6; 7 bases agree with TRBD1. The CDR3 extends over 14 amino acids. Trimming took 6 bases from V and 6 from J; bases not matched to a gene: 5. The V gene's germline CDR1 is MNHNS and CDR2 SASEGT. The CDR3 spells CASSRQGSNSPLHF. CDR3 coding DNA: TGTGCCAGCAGCCGACAGGGTAGTAATTCACCCCTCCACTTT.

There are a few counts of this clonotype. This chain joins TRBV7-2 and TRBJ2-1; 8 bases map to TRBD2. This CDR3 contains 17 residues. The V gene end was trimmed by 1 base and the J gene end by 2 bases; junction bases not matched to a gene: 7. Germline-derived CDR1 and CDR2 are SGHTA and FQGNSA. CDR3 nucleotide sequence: TGTGCCAGCAGCTTAGGTACCCTAGCGGGCGCCTACAATGAGCAGTTCTTC. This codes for CASSLGTLAGAYNEQFF.

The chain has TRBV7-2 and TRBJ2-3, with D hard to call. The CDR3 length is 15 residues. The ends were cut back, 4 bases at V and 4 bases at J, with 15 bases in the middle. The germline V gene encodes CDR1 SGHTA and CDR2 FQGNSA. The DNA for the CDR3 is TGTGCCAGCAGCTACCCCAGTGGGTTAGCAGATACGCAGTATTTT. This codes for CASSYPSGLADTQYF.

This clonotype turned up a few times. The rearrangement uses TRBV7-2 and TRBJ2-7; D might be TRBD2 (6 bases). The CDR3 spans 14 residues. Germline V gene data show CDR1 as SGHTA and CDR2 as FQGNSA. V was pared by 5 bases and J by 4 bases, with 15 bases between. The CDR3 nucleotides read TGTGCCAGCAGCCGGAGGACCGGGGGATACGAGCAGTACTTC. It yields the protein CASSRRTGGYEQYF.

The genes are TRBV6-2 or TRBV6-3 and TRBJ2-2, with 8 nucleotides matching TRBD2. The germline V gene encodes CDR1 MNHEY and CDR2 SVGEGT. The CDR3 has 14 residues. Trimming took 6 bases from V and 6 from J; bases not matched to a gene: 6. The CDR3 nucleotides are TGTGCCAGCAGCCAGACTAGCGTTTCCGGGGAGCTGTTTTTT. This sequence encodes CASSQTSVSGELFF.

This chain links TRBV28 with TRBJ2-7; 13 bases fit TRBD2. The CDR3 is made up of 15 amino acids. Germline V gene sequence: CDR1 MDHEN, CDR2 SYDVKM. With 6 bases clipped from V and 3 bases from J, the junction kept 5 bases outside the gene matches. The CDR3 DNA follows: TGTGCCAGCAGGGCCCGGACTAGCGGGAGCTACGAGCAGTACTTC. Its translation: CASRARTSGSYEQYF. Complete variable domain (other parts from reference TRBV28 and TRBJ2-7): DVKVTQSSRYLVKRTGEKVFLECVQDMDHENMFWYRQDPGLGLRLIYFSYDVKMKEKGDIPEGYSVSREKKERFSLILESASTNQTSMYLCASRARTSGSYEQYFGPGTRLTVT.

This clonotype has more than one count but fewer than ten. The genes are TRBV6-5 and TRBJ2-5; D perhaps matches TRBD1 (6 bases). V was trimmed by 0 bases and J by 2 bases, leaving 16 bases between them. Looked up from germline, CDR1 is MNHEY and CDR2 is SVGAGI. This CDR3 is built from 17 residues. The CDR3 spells CASSYSAAGANQETQYF. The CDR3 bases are TGTGCCAGCAGTTACTCTGCGGCAGGGGCGAATCAAGAGACCCAGTACTTC.

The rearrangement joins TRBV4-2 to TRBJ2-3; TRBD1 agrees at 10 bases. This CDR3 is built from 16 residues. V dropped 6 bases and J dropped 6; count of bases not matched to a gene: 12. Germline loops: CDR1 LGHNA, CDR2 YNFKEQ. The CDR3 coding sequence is TGTGCCAGCAGTTCTAAGACAGGGGGCGCATCCGATACGCAGTATTTT. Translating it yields CASSSKTGGASDTQYF.

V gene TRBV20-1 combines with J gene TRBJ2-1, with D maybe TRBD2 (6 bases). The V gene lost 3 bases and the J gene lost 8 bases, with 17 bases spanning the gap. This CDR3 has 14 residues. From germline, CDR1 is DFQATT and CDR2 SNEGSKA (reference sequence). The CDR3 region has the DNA TGCAGTGCTAGGGAGGGCGGGAAGGGCTATGAGCAGTTCTTC. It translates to CSAREGGKGYEQFF.

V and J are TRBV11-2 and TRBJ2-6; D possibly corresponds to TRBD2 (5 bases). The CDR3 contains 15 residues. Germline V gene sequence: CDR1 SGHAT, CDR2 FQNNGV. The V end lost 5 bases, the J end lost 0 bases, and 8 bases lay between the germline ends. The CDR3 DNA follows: TGTGCCAGCAGCCGCGGACTCTCTGGGGCCAACGTCCTGACTTTC. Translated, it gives CASSRGLSGANVLTF. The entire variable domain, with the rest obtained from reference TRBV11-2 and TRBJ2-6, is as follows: EAGVAQSPRYKIIEKRQSVAFWCNPISGHATLYWYQQILGQGPKLLIQFQNNGVVDDSQLPKDRFSAERLKGVDSTLKIQPAKLEDSAVYLCASSRGLSGANVLTFGAGSRLTVL.